Listed here are 13 T cell receptor beta chains from one sample, sequenced in a study of blood T cell repertoires in COVID-19. The table came from immunoSEQ multiplex PCR; TCRdb's copy has only in-frame clones and leaves some out. The profile shows a few hundred thousand clones, nearly 90% of them singletons. The specimen sequenced was PBMCs or T cells enriched from blood (not recorded which). The receptors were sampled from a woman in her forties or fifties who had been exposed to COVID-19.

The chain couples TRBV2 to TRBJ2-5; TRBD2 matches 8 bases. CDR1 is SNHLY and CDR2 is FYNNEI in the germline V gene. This CDR3 is built from 13 residues. Trimming at V came to 6 bases and at J to 5 bases, leaving 5 bases not matched to a gene. CDR3 in DNA: TGTGCCAGCAGAGTTTCGGGAGGGGAGACCCAGTACTTC. Its translation: CASRVSGGETQYF.

The gene calls are TRBV7-6 and TRBJ1-2, with D possibly being TRBD1 (5 bases). This CDR3 spans 16 amino acids. CDR1 is SGHVS, CDR2 FNYEAQ, per germline. Trimming stripped 0 bases from V and 3 bases from J, with 14 bases between. The CDR3 protein is CASSLAGGEKDYGYTF. In DNA form, the CDR3 reads TGTGCCAGCAGCTTAGCGGGGGGGGAGAAGGACTATGGCTACACCTTC.

The gene calls are TRBV5-1 and TRBJ2-7; 10 bases are shared with TRBD1. The CDR3 runs 16 residues. The germline V gene has CDR1 SGHRS and CDR2 YFSETQ. Unmatched junction bases numbered 8, after V lost 3 bases and J lost 2 bases. The CDR3, as DNA: TGCGCCAGCAGCTCCCCCAGGGACAGGGGTACCTACGAGCAGTACTTC. Translated, it gives CASSSPRDRGTYEQYF.

The chain joins TRBV25-1 to TRBJ1-4; D gene uncertain. The CDR3 totals 15 residues. Germline CDR1 is MGHDK and CDR2 is SYGVNS. The V end lost 1 base, the J end lost 4 bases, and 10 bases lay between the germline ends. The CDR3 loop is CASSEFAGYNEKLFF. The CDR3 region has the DNA TGTGCCAGCAGTGAATTCGCAGGCTATAATGAAAAACTGTTTTTT.

This chain links TRBV7-2 with TRBJ2-7; weak D call: TRBD1 (5 bases). Germline V gives CDR1 SGHTA, CDR2 FQGNSA. The CDR3 extends over 15 amino acids. V lost 5 bases, J lost 1 base, and 15 bases lay in between. CDR3 protein: CASSPEPRGSYEQYF. The CDR3 DNA follows: TGTGCCAGCAGCCCCGAGCCAAGGGGATCCTACGAGCAGTACTTC.

This clone was counted a single time. The V and J genes are TRBV30 and TRBJ2-4; TRBD1 matches 9 bases. Germline V CDR1 and CDR2: GTSNPN, SVGIG (reference sequence). CDR3 length: 17 amino acids. V shed 3 bases, J shed 1 base, and the junction held 10 bases outside the gene matches. The CDR3 sequence is CAWSIGTGIMAKNIQYF. CDR3 nucleotide sequence: TGTGCCTGGAGCATTGGGACAGGGATAATGGCCAAAAACATTCAGTACTTC.

This sequence joins TRBV11-2 and TRBJ2-2, with TRBD1 identical over 9 bases. The V segment lost 6 bases and the J segment 11 bases; nucleotides outside the gene matches: 7. Per the germline V gene, CDR1 is SGHAT and CDR2 is FQNNGV. This CDR3 has 13 amino acids. The CDR3 region has the DNA TGTGCCAGCAGGTTGACAGGGGGTGGTGAGCTGTTTTTT. Translating gives CASRLTGGGELFF. Full variable domain (outside the CDR3, taken from reference TRBV11-2 and TRBJ2-2): EAGVAQSPRYKIIEKRQSVAFWCNPISGHATLYWYQQILGQGPKLLIQFQNNGVVDDSQLPKDRFSAERLKGVDSTLKIQPAKLEDSAVYLCASRLTGGGELFFGEGSRLTVL.

J is TRBJ2-1 and V is TRBV7-9, with 9 positions matching TRBD2. Germline loops: CDR1 SEHNR, CDR2 FQNEAQ (reference sequence). With V trimmed by 7 bases and J by 8 bases, 9 bases remained unmatched. CDR3 length: 14 residues. CDR3 bases: TGTGCCAGCACCAAGCGGGGGGCCCTTTATGAGCAGTTCTTC. Protein sequence: CASTKRGALYEQFF.

The chain carries TRBV7-9 and TRBJ2-7, with D unresolved. V lost 5 bases and J 7 bases, leaving 9 bases between the germline ends. The CDR3 contains 11 residues. Germline assignment: CDR1 SEHNR and CDR2 FQNEAQ (reference sequence). CDR3 sequence: CASSPGLEQYF. The CDR3 DNA reads TGTGCCAGCAGCCCGGGTCTTGAGCAGTACTTC.

This clone was recorded only once. The chain employs TRBV9 and TRBJ2-2; D is perhaps TRBD2 (6 bases). Germline V lookup: CDR1 SGDLS, CDR2 YYNGEE. Trimming shortened V by 2 bases and J by 0 bases, and 8 bases separated the two germline ends. The CDR3 is 15 amino acids. The CDR3 DNA is TGTGCCAGCAGCGTTAGCGGTACGAACACCGGGGAGCTGTTTTTT. Encoded protein: CASSVSGTNTGELFF.

The chain joins TRBV7-2 to TRBJ2-1, with D uncertain. CDR3 length: 14 residues. Germline assignment: CDR1 SGHTA and CDR2 FQGNSA. The CDR3 nucleotides are TGTGTCGCAAGTGCACCAGGTGGTGGGAATGAGCAGTTCTTC. This encodes CVASAPGGGNEQFF.

The chain uses TRBV30 and TRBJ1-5, with D perhaps TRBD1 (5 bases). V lost 3 bases and J 1 base, leaving 7 bases between the germline ends. The CDR3 loop spans 13 amino acids. Germline V gives CDR1 GTSNPN, CDR2 SVGIG (reference sequence). CDR3 nucleotide sequence: TGTGCCTGGAGGCAGGGAAGCAATCAGCCCCAGCATTTT. Amino acids: CAWRQGSNQPQHF.

V and J are TRBV7-2 and TRBJ2-7, with 7 bases that match TRBD2. Trimming cost V 0 bases and J 0 bases; bases outside gene matches: 8. The V gene's germline CDR1 is SGHTA and CDR2 FQGNSA. The CDR3 has 17 amino acids. The CDR3 here is CASSLAQRGGYSYEQYF. As DNA, the CDR3 is TGTGCCAGCAGCTTAGCGCAGCGCGGGGGATACTCCTACGAGCAGTACTTC.